This T cell receptor (beta chain) was found in a study of beta chain features in type 1 diabetes. Study results and caveats: The VDJ junctions of type 1 diabetes patients carried fewer insertions and more deletions. cDNA sequencing could over-represent cells with high TCR expression. For TCRB rearrangement, an influence of HLA type remained unresolved here.

Expressed TCRB transcripts were sequenced because the entire RNA isolate underwent reverse transcription. Only in-frame clones appear in the TCRdb table, and some are missing; sequencing was by immunoSEQ multiplex PCR. Altogether over 150,000 clones are present, 7.5% to 10% being singletons, with the ten largest covering 0.55% to 0.75%. Sorted populations were all over 95% pure. Only a few counts were recorded for this clone. Its target is unknown. The TCR comes from a man between 18 and 35 years old in good health. Material: central memory CD4+ T cells from blood.

CDR3 protein: CASSEFRGAQNTF. The CDR3, as DNA: TGTGCCAGCAGTGAATTCAGGGGTGCGCAGAACACCTTC. The chain carries TRBV6-1 and TRBJ1-2; the D gene is possibly TRBD1 (6 bases). Germline V gene data show CDR1 as MNHNS and CDR2 as SASEGT. Trimming removed 2 bases at V and 12 bases at J, with 16 bases between. This CDR3 is 13 amino acids long.